These 30 T cell receptor beta chains share one sample of origin, sequenced in a study of cytomegalovirus exposure and HLA in healthy donors. 13 Jbeta primers and 60 Vbeta primers were used for the PCR. Assay used: immunoSEQ multiplex PCR; TCRdb lists only in-frame clones, some missing. The data hold fewer than 90,000 clones, with 75% to 85% observed a single time. Sequencing input: PBMCs. The receptors were gathered from a human donor in good health.

The chain recombines TRBV28 with TRBJ1-5; D gene ambiguous. Germline V gives CDR1 MDHEN, CDR2 SYDVKM. The V gene lost 4 bases and the J gene lost 1 base, with 5 bases spanning the gap. CDR3 length equals 13 residues. The CDR3: CASSSLSNQPQHF. The CDR3 region has the DNA TGTGCCAGCAGTTCTCTGAGCAATCAGCCCCAGCATTTT.

CDR3: CAPLLGQLNYGYTF. CDR3 in DNA: TGTGCCCCTTTGTTGGGACAGCTGAACTATGGCTACACCTTC. J is TRBJ1-2 and V is TRBV7-3, with 7 positions matching TRBD1. CDR3 length: 14 amino acids. Germline V CDR1 and CDR2: SGHTA, FQGTGA. The V and J ends lost 11 bases and 2 bases, in that order; junction bases with no gene match: 11.

This clone was detected only a few times. In DNA, the CDR3 is TGCGCCAGCAGCCCCGGGACAGGGGGCGATGAGCAGTTCTTC. It encodes CASSPGTGGDEQFF. This chain uses TRBV5-1 with TRBJ2-1, with 12 bases matching TRBD1. Germline CDR1 SGHRS, CDR2 YFSETQ. CDR3 size: 14 residues. Trimming cost V 4 bases and J 8 bases; bases outside gene matches: 4.

This chain connects TRBV19 to TRBJ1-3; D remains unclear. Germline assignment: CDR1 LNHDA and CDR2 SQIVND (reference sequence). The CDR3 is 12 amino acids. V lost 7 bases, J lost 0 bases, and 4 bases lay in between. CDR3 in DNA: TGTGCCAGTACATTCTCTGGAAACACCATATATTTT. This gives the protein CASTFSGNTIYF.

This chain connects TRBV9 to TRBJ2-3; TRBD2 matches at 13 bases. Germline-derived CDR1 and CDR2 are SGDLS and YYNGEE. Unmatched junction bases numbered 3, after V lost 0 bases and J lost 5 bases. The CDR3 runs 16 residues. CDR3 loop: CASSVALAGGLDTQYF. The CDR3 DNA sequence: TGTGCCAGCAGCGTAGCACTAGCGGGGGGGTTAGATACGCAGTATTTT.

The chain links TRBV7-9 to TRBJ2-2; tentatively, D is TRBD2 (6 bases). Germline CDR1 is SEHNR and CDR2 is FQNEAQ (reference sequence). V was cut by 1 base and J by 4 bases, with 10 bases left in between. CDR3 length: 15 amino acids. The CDR3 here is CASSLVGGVTGELFF. The CDR3 DNA reads as TGTGCCAGCAGCTTAGTCGGGGGTGTCACCGGGGAGCTGTTTTTT.

CDR3 in DNA: TGTGCCAGTGGAGACACAGGGGGACGCACTGAAGCTTTCTTT. It yields the protein CASGDTGGRTEAFF. The genes are TRBV19 and TRBJ1-1, with 8 bases fitting TRBD1. Germline loops: CDR1 LNHDA, CDR2 SQIVND (reference sequence). Trimming at V came to 8 bases and at J to 4 bases, leaving 9 bases not matched to a gene. CDR3 size: 14 residues.

The genes are TRBV5-6 and TRBJ1-1; D might be TRBD1 (6 bases). The germline V gene encodes CDR1 SGHDT and CDR2 YYEEEE. Trimming took 4 bases from V and 0 from J, leaving 13 bases between them. The CDR3 is 15 residues long. For the CDR3, the DNA is TGTGCCAGCAGCCCGTTGGGGGGGCTGAACACTGAAGCTTTCTTT. Its translation: CASSPLGGLNTEAFF. Filled out from reference TRBV5-6 and TRBJ1-1, the complete variable domain reads DAGVTQSPTHLIKTRGQQVTLRCSPKSGHDTVSWYQQALGQGPQFIFQYYEEEERQRGNFPDRFSGHQFPNYSSELNVNALLLGDSALYLCASSPLGGLNTEAFFGQGTRLTVV.

This chain connects TRBV19 to TRBJ1-5; D is perhaps TRBD1 (5 bases). There are 16 residues in the CDR3. Germline CDR1 and CDR2: LNHDA and SQIVND (reference sequence). V lost 1 base and J 2 bases, leaving 12 bases between the germline ends. Here the CDR3 reads CASSIGGRLRNQPQHF. The DNA for the CDR3 is TGTGCCAGTAGTATAGGGGGCCGACTGCGCAATCAGCCCCAGCATTTT.

The chain couples TRBV5-4 to TRBJ2-5, with D perhaps TRBD2 (7 bases). The DNA end lines up better with TRBJ2-7; the J call may be wrong. The V gene's germline CDR1 is SGHNT and CDR2 YYREEE (reference sequence). This CDR3 has 14 amino acids. The CDR3 DNA follows: TGTGCCAGCAGCTTGGGGGGGGGCGGTTACGAGCAGTACTTC. Translation gives CASSLGGGGYEQYF.

V gene TRBV6-5 combines with J gene TRBJ1-2, with D tentatively TRBD1 (5 bases). Germline assignment: CDR1 MNHEY and CDR2 SVGAGI. V was clipped by 0 bases and J by 0 bases, with 11 bases between them. This CDR3 has 16 amino acids. CDR3 sequence reads: CASSYSGRTTNYGYTF. CDR3 nucleotides: TGTGCCAGCAGTTACTCGGGCAGGACAACTAACTATGGCTACACCTTC.

The chain is built from TRBV5-1 and TRBJ2-3, with TRBD1 matching over 7 bases. The CDR3 has 17 amino acids. V trimming: 4 bases; J trimming: 0 bases; junction bases outside the gene matches: 11. Germline CDR1 is SGHRS and CDR2 is YFSETQ. The CDR3 reads CASSIQTGPTSTDTQYF. The CDR3 DNA is TGCGCCAGCAGCATCCAGACAGGGCCAACAAGCACAGATACGCAGTATTTT.

Remarks on this clone: The DNA is omitted, as the CDR3 cannot be located on it reliably, and the CDR3 follows TCRdb's listing. CDR3 region: CASSEWGQGSSTF. The rearrangement links TRBV2 to TRBJ1-2; the D call in the table, TRBD1, was not verified against the DNA. Looked up from germline, CDR1 is SNHLY and CDR2 is FYNNEI. Inclusive of both ends, the CDR3 amounts to 13 amino acids.

The rearrangement links TRBV18 to TRBJ2-1; D perhaps matches TRBD2 (6 bases). V was trimmed by 6 bases and J by 7 bases, leaving 16 bases between them. CDR1 and CDR2 (germline): KGHSH, LQKENI. This CDR3 is 14 amino acids long. CDR3 bases: TGTGCCAGCTCGACAGAGCCTAGCGTGAATGAGCAGTTCTTC. This sequence encodes CASSTEPSVNEQFF.

The chain joins TRBV5-1 to TRBJ2-2; 7 bases agree with TRBD1. The trim removed 4 bases at V and 6 bases at J, leaving 12 bases unmatched. There are 16 residues in the CDR3. Germline V gives CDR1 SGHRS, CDR2 YFSETQ. This chain's CDR3 is CASSRVGTVPAGELFF. CDR3 DNA sequence: TGCGCCAGCAGCCGGGTGGGGACAGTGCCCGCCGGGGAGCTGTTTTTT.

The chain is built from TRBV28 and TRBJ2-7, with a tentative D call TRBD1 (5 bases). This CDR3 is 13 amino acids long. Trimming took 4 bases from V and 0 from J, leaving 7 bases between them. Germline lookup yields CDR1 MDHEN and CDR2 SYDVKM. In nucleotides, the CDR3 is TGTGCCAGCAGTTGGGGCATCTCCTACGAGCAGTACTTC. This translates into CASSWGISYEQYF.

The rearrangement links TRBV19 to TRBJ1-2, with 8 positions matching TRBD1. V trimming: 3 bases; J trimming: 4 bases; junction bases outside the gene matches: 7. The CDR3 is made up of 15 amino acids. Looked up from germline, CDR1 is LNHDA and CDR2 is SQIVND (reference sequence). Here the CDR3 reads CASSITGQVIYGYTF. DNA of the CDR3: TGTGCCAGTAGTATTACGGGACAGGTAATCTATGGCTACACCTTC.

The gene calls are TRBV5-4 and TRBJ2-5; 15 bases are a match to TRBD2. Trimming cost V 3 bases and J 2 bases; bases outside gene matches: 5. This CDR3 contains 17 residues. Germline V CDR1 and CDR2: SGHNT, YYREEE (reference sequence). The CDR3 nucleotides are TGTGCCAGCAGCTCTTTGGGGACTAGCGGGGGGCAAGAGACCCAGTACTTC. Translated: CASSSLGTSGGQETQYF.

The sample holds a few counts of this clone. The V gene is TRBV11-3, the J gene TRBJ2-1; tentatively, D is TRBD1 (5 bases). Trimming removed 3 bases from V and 5 bases from J, with 14 bases in between. This CDR3 is 15 amino acids long. The germline V gene encodes CDR1 SGHNT and CDR2 YENEEA. The CDR3 DNA follows: TGTGCCAGCAGCTTCCAGGGTGGGGCAGACAATGAGCAGTTCTTC. Amino acids: CASSFQGGADNEQFF.

This clone was counted only a few times. This sequence joins TRBV5-6 and TRBJ2-7, with D perhaps TRBD2 (5 bases). V was pared by 5 bases and J by 2 bases, with 11 bases between. The CDR3 length is 13 residues. Germline V CDR1 and CDR2: SGHDT, YYEEEE. The CDR3 is CASRDGLAYEQYF. The CDR3 nucleotides are TGTGCCAGCAGGGACGGACTCGCCTACGAGCAGTACTTC.

The rearrangement links TRBV6-6 to TRBJ2-7, with a tentative D call TRBD1 (6 bases). Germline V gene lookup returns CDR1 MNHNY and CDR2 SVGAGI (reference sequence). Trimming shortened V by 2 bases and J by 5 bases, and 16 bases separated the two germline ends. The CDR3 is made up of 15 amino acids. CDR3: CASSYVSGVKHEQYF. CDR3 in DNA: TGTGCCAGCAGTTACGTTTCAGGGGTAAAACACGAGCAGTACTTC.

The V gene is TRBV18, the J gene TRBJ2-1, with TRBD2 identical over 8 bases. The CDR3 is 16 residues long. V lost 0 bases to trimming and J lost 2 bases; unmatched junction nucleotides: 3. Germline CDR1 and CDR2: KGHSH and LQKENI. The CDR3 bases are TGTGCCAGCTCACCACCTATAGCGGGAACCTACAATGAGCAGTTCTTC. Protein product: CASSPPIAGTYNEQFF.

The chain recombines TRBV9 with TRBJ1-5, with D perhaps matching TRBD1 (5 bases). V was pared by 2 bases and J by 7 bases, with 10 bases between. Germline assignment: CDR1 SGDLS and CDR2 YYNGEE. The CDR3 covers 13 residues. DNA for the CDR3: TGTGCCAGCAGCGTTGGGGCTCTGCAGCCCCAGCATTTT. Residues: CASSVGALQPQHF.

The genes are TRBV7-9 and TRBJ2-7, with no clear D. This CDR3 has 15 residues. Trimming cost V 5 bases and J 3 bases, with 17 bases left between them. The V gene's germline CDR1 is SEHNR and CDR2 FQNEAQ (reference sequence). Here the CDR3 reads CASSPLPGQIYEQYF. For the CDR3, the DNA is TGTGCCAGCAGCCCACTTCCAGGCCAGATCTACGAGCAGTACTTC.

The chain recombines TRBV6-6 with TRBJ1-4; D possibly corresponds to TRBD1 (6 bases). The CDR3 contains 14 residues. Trimming stripped 7 bases from V and 1 base from J, with 10 bases between. The germline CDR1 and CDR2 sequences are MNHNY and SVGAGI (reference sequence). The CDR3 reads CASTTGLTNEKLFF. The CDR3 DNA follows: TGTGCCAGCACCACAGGGTTAACTAATGAAAAACTGTTTTTT.

The chain couples TRBV5-1 to TRBJ2-2; 9 positions match TRBD1. Germline lookup yields CDR1 SGHRS and CDR2 YFSETQ. The V segment lost 3 bases and the J segment 4 bases; nucleotides outside the gene matches: 4. CDR3 length: 15 residues. The CDR3 loop reads CASSSGTGITGELFF. CDR3 in DNA: TGCGCCAGCAGCTCCGGGACAGGGATCACCGGGGAGCTGTTTTTT.

The CDR3 loop is CASRQGYEQYF. The DNA of the CDR3 is TGTGCCAGCAGACAGGGCTACGAGCAGTACTTC. V gene TRBV11-1 combines with J gene TRBJ2-7; tentative D call: TRBD1 (6 bases). Germline CDR1 is SGHAT and CDR2 is FQDESV (reference sequence). V was clipped by 6 bases and J by 3 bases, with 6 bases between them. The CDR3 is made up of 11 amino acids.

This chain links TRBV12-5 with TRBJ2-1, with TRBD1 matching 7 bases. The CDR3 consists of 15 residues. V lost 0 bases, J lost 8 bases, and 7 bases stayed unmatched. Germline V lookup: CDR1 LGHNT, CDR2 FRNRAP. The CDR3: CASGLVPNRGDEQFF. CDR3 in DNA: TGTGCTAGTGGTTTGGTACCCAACAGGGGCGATGAGCAGTTCTTC.

The chain joins TRBV4-1 to TRBJ2-3; TRBD2 agrees at 8 bases. Germline-derived CDR1 and CDR2 are MGHRA and YSYEKL. Trimming cost V 5 bases and J 2 bases; bases outside gene matches: 12. The CDR3 loop spans 17 amino acids. The CDR3 spells CASSEWRGTRNTDTQYF. CDR3 nucleotide sequence: TGCGCCAGCAGCGAATGGCGGGGGACTAGGAACACAGATACGCAGTATTTT.

The chain uses TRBV5-1 and TRBJ2-7; 9 nucleotides agree with TRBD1. Germline assignment: CDR1 SGHRS and CDR2 YFSETQ. V was clipped by 0 bases and J by 3 bases; unmatched bases: 7. There are 16 residues in the CDR3. CDR3 sequence (DNA): TGCGCCAGCAGCTTGGCCTGGGACAGGGAACACTACGAGCAGTACTTC. Residues: CASSLAWDREHYEQYF.